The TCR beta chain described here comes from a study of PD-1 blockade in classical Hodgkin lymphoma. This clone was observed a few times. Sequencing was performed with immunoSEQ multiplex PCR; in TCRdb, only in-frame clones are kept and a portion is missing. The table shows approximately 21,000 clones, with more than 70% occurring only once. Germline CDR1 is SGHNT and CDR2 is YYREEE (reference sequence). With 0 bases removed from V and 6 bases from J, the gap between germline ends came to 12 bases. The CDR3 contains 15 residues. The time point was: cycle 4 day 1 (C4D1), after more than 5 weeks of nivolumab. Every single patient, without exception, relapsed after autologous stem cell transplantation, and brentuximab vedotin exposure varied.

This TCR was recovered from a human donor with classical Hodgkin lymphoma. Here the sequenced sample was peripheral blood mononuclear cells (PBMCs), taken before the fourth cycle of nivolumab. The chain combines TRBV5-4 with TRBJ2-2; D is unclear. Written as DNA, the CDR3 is TGTGCCAGCAGCTTGGGTGGGGTAGTGGCCGGGGAGCTGTTTTTT. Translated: CASSLGGVVAGELFF.